Detailed here is one T cell receptor (beta chain). Its antigen is not known. The CDR3 has 13 amino acids. Trimming took 5 bases from V and 4 from J, leaving 11 bases between them. Germline-derived CDR1 and CDR2 are SNHLY and FYNNEI. The data stem from a study of T cells in localized non-small cell lung cancer. Findings and limits, study-wide: Peak T cell clonality was found in uninvolved adjacent lung, exceeding tumor.

TCRdb's table, derived via immunoSEQ multiplex PCR, lists solely in-frame clones and lacks some. In the table there are tens of thousands of clones, around 81% of which are singletons. The sequence derives from a female donor over 55 with stage I lung adenocarcinoma. J is TRBJ1-1 and V is TRBV2; no clear D gene. The source material was peripheral blood, sampled before any cancer treatment. The CDR3 reads CASSPRWPTEAFF. The CDR3 DNA is TGTGCCAGCAGTCCCAGGTGGCCCACTGAAGCTTTCTTT.